A selection of T cell receptor beta chains follows, all from one sample in a study of blood T cells in healthy people across ages. MiXCR, run by TCRdb on the 5' RACE reads, gives a single entry per CDR3 protein. The repertoire has about 730,000 distinct CDR3 sequences, more than 40% of them found once; the top ten carry 20%. Sequencing was performed on blood. These TCRs come from a woman aged 60-75 years in good health. Each CDR3 is given with its conserved first and last residue. The order of the fields is J gene, D gene, clone size, V gene, CDR3 DNA, CDR3 protein. A D gene is named only where the DNA matches it firmly. Clone size is stated in some rows and not others, as once, few, many or a class when expanded.

>TRBJ2-3|NA|once|TRBV7-2
TGTGCCAGCAGCTTACCAGGGTCCGCTAGCACAGATACGCAGTATTTT
CASSLPGSASTDTQYF
>TRBJ2-1|TRBD2|many|TRBV29-1
TGCAGCGCCAGGACTAGCGGGGACCACAATGAGCAGTTCTTC
CSARTSGDHNEQFF
>TRBJ1-4|NA|few|TRBV20-1
TGCAGTGCTAGGGTAGCGACTAATGAAAAACTGTTTTTT
CSARVATNEKLFF
>TRBJ2-7|TRBD1|many|TRBV20-1
TGCAGTGCTAGGGCGAGCCGGGACAGGACCCACGAGCAGTACTTC
CSARASRDRTHEQYF
>TRBJ2-5|NA|few|TRBV7-2
TGTGCCAGCAGCTTAGAGTACTACCAAGAGACCCAGTACTTC
CASSLEYYQETQYF
>TRBJ2-7|TRBD1|few|TRBV24-1
TGTGCCACCAGTGATCTAAACAGGGGCCATTCCTACGAGCAGTACTTC
CATSDLNRGHSYEQYF
>TRBJ2-7|NA|few|TRBV7-9
TGTGCCAGCAGCTTAAAGAGGGAGACGGGCCGCGAGCAGTACTTC
CASSLKRETGREQYF
>TRBJ2-7|NA|NA|TRBV11-2
TGTGCCAACAGCGCGGGGCCAGAGTTTTACGAGCAGTACTTC
CANSAGPEFYEQYF
>TRBJ1-5|NA|NA|TRBV10-3
TGTGCCATCACCGGACAGCACAATCAGCCCCAGCATTTT
CAITGQHNQPQHF
>TRBJ2-5|NA|NA|TRBV28
TGTGCCAGCAGGCCCACCGGGCTCCGGGGAGAGACCCAGTACTTC
CASRPTGLRGETQYF
>TRBJ1-4|NA|NA|TRBV3-1
TGTGCCAGCAGTCCACAACGGTGGACGAAAAAAGCAACTAATGGAAAACTGTTTTTT
CASSPQRWTKKATNGKLFF
>TRBJ1-3|NA|NA|TRBV29-1
TGCAGCGTTGGGATAGCAAGCTCTGGAAGCACCATATATTTT
CSVGIASSGSTIYF
>TRBJ2-3|TRBD1|NA|TRBV27
TGTGCCAGCAGCCCAGGACAGGGGGGGTCAGATACGCAGTATTTT
CASSPGQGGSDTQYF
>TRBJ2-1|TRBD2|few|TRBV15
TGTGCCACCAGCCGGGTTGACGGGAGGCTAACCTACAATGAGCAGTTCTTC
CATSRVDGRLTYNEQFF
>TRBJ2-1|NA|few|TRBV5-5
TGTGCCAGCAGCTTGTGGGCTAGCCATGAGCAGTTCTTC
CASSLWASHEQFF
>TRBJ1-5|TRBD1|NA|TRBV7-2
TGTGCCAGCAGCTTCCGGGACAGGGCTCAGCCCCAGCATTTT
CASSFRDRAQPQHF
>TRBJ2-1|NA|many|TRBV5-1
TGCGCCAGCAGCTTGGGGGGCGGGTACTACAATGAGCAGTTCTTC
CASSLGGGYYNEQFF
>TRBJ2-3|TRBD2|NA|TRBV15
TGTGCCACCAGCGATGCGGTCCGGGGGGGCCCGGCAGATACGCAGTATTTT
CATSDAVRGGPADTQYF
>TRBJ2-1|NA|NA|TRBV30
TGTGCCTGGAGTCCAGGGGAAGGGCAGTTCTTC
CAWSPGEGQFF
>TRBJ2-7|NA|many|TRBV20-1
TGCAGTGCTAGAGGACAGGAGTCCTACGAGCAGTACTTC
CSARGQESYEQYF
>TRBJ2-7|NA|few|TRBV16
TGTGCCAGCAGCCAATCGAAGGACTACGAGCAGTACTTC
CASSQSKDYEQYF
>TRBJ2-1|NA|few|TRBV29-1
TGCAGCGTTGCCCCAGACTCCTACAATGGGCAGTTCTTC
CSVAPDSYNGQFF
>TRBJ1-5|NA|NA|TRBV6-2/TRBV6-3
TGTGCCAGCAGTTACGGAGAAGGGGAGGGGAGGCAGCCCCAGCATTTT
CASSYGEGEGRQPQHF
>TRBJ2-3|TRBD2|few|TRBV20-1
TGCAGTGCTGCTAGCGGGACTAGCGGGAGGAGGGGCACAGATACGCAGTATTTT
CSAASGTSGRRGTDTQYF
>TRBJ2-1|NA|NA|TRBV7-3
TGTGCCAGCAGCTTAACAAGGGCGGCCCCCTACAATGAGCAGTTCTTC
CASSLTRAAPYNEQFF
>TRBJ2-3|TRBD2|many|TRBV12-3/TRBV12-4
TGTGCCTCCAGGACTAGCGCAGATACGCAGTATTTT
CASRTSADTQYF
>TRBJ2-3|NA|few|TRBV5-1
TGCGCCAGCAGACGGCCCACAGATACGCAGTATTTT
CASRRPTDTQYF
>TRBJ2-6|NA|NA|TRBV27
TGTGCCAGCAGTCAACAGGGGGCCAACGTCCTGACTTTC
CASSQQGANVLTF
>TRBJ2-7|NA|few|TRBV20-1
TGCAGTGCTAGTGACGTGCCTAGAAGCTTCGAGCAGTACTTC
CSASDVPRSFEQYF
>TRBJ2-4|TRBD1|NA|TRBV13
TGTGCCAGCAGTTCTGACAGGGTCGGAAACATTCAGTACTTC
CASSSDRVGNIQYF
>TRBJ2-2|NA|NA|TRBV6-2/TRBV6-3
TGTGCCAGCAGGGGGGGGCCTGACACCGGGGAGCTGTTTTTT
CASRGGPDTGELFF
>TRBJ1-4|NA|few|TRBV2
TGTGCCAGCAGCAGGGGTAATCCTAATGAAAAACTGTTTTTT
CASSRGNPNEKLFF
>TRBJ1-5|NA|NA|TRBV12-3/TRBV12-4
TGTGCCAGCAGTTCGGACCTACAGCCCCAGCATTTT
CASSSDLQPQHF
>TRBJ2-4|NA|NA|TRBV4-2
TGTGCCAGCAGCCTCCTCGGCACTCCCAAAAACATTCAGTACTTC
CASSLLGTPKNIQYF
>TRBJ2-6|NA|NA|TRBV20-1
TGCAGTGCTAGAGATGCGACAAGGCTCTGGGGGGCCAACGTCCTGACTTTC
CSARDATRLWGANVLTF
>TRBJ2-7|NA|many|TRBV29-1
TGCAGCGCTCGACTATTTAACTCCTACGAGCAGTACTTC
CSARLFNSYEQYF
>TRBJ1-2|TRBD1|NA|TRBV6-4
TGTGCCAGCAGGAGGGGGACAGGACACTATGGCTACACCTTC
CASRRGTGHYGYTF
>TRBJ1-2|TRBD1|few|TRBV6-2/TRBV6-3
TGTGCCAGCAGCCCGAGCAGGGACAGGGACGGCTACACCTTC
CASSPSRDRDGYTF
>TRBJ2-2|TRBD2|NA|TRBV15
TGTGCCACCAGCAGACACATAACTAGCGGGGGACCCACCGGGGAGCTGTTTTTT
CATSRHITSGGPTGELFF
>TRBJ1-2|TRBD1|NA|TRBV29-1
TGCGGCGTTCGGACAGGGGCCGTCTATGGCTACACCTTC
CGVRTGAVYGYTF